This TCR beta chain was found in a study of blood T cell repertoires in COVID-19. The wider study: Acute and convalescent COVID-19 specimens originated in the United States, Italy and Spain. In each case, the material was cDNA or gDNA derived from T cells, B-cell-depleted T cells, or PBMCs.

Original handling: Reference gene primer amplification yielded estimated nucleated cell counts. Here immunoSEQ multiplex PCR was the method, and the copy in TCRdb shows in-frame clones only, minus some. The DNA gave D and trimming, while V, J and clone size come from that table. In the table there are more than 45,000 clones, 85% to 90% of which are singletons. Per the germline V gene, CDR1 is SGHAT and CDR2 is FQNNGV. The V segment lost 4 bases and the J segment 11 bases; nucleotides outside the gene matches: 13. The CDR3 is made up of 14 amino acids. This clonotype was sampled from a man in his sixties with acute or convalescent COVID-19. Sequences were obtained from peripheral blood. V gene TRBV11-2 combines with J gene TRBJ1-1, with 7 bases identical to TRBD1. CDR3 sequence reads: CASSSGQPRGKAFF. CDR3 nucleotides: TGTGCCAGCAGCTCGGGACAGCCCCGAGGGAAGGCTTTCTTT.